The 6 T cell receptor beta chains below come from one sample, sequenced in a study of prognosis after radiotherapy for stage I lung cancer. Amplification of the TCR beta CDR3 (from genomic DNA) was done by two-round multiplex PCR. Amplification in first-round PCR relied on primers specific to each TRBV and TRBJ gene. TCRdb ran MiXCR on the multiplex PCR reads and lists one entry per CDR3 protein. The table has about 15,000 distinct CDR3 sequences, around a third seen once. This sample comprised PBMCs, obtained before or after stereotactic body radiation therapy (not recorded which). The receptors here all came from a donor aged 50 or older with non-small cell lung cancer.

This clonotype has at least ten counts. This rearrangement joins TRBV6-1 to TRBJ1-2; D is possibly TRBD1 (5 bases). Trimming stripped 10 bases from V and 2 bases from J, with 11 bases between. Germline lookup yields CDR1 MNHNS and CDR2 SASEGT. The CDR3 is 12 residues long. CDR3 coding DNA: TGTGCCACCACGGACACGAACTATGGCTACACCTTC. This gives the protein CATTDTNYGYTF.

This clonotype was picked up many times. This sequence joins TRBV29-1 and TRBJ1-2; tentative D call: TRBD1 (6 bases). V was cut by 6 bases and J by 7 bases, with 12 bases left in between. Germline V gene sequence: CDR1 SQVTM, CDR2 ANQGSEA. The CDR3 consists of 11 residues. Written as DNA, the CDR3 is TGCAGCGTCACGACAGGCTCTGGCTACACCTTC. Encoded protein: CSVTTGSGYTF. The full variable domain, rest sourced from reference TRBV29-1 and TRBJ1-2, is SAVISQKPSRDICQRGTSLTIQCQVDSQVTMMFWYRQQPGQSLTLIATANQGSEATYESGFVIDKFPISRPNLTFSTLTVSNMSPEDSSIYLCSVTTGSGYTFGSGTRLTVV.

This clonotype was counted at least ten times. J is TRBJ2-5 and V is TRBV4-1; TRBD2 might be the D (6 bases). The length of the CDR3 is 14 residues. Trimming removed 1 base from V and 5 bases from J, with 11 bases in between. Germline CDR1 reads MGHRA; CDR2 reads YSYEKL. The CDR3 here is CASSQGGLAETQYF. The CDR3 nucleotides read TGCGCCAGCAGCCAAGGGGGCCTAGCGGAGACCCAGTACTTC.

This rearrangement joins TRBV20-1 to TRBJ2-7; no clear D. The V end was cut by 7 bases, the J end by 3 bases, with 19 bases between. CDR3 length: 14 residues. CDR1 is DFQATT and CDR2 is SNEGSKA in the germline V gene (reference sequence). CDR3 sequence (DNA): TGCAGTGGGGGTAGAGGCAGTCCCCACTACGAGCAGTACTTC. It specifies CSGGRGSPHYEQYF.

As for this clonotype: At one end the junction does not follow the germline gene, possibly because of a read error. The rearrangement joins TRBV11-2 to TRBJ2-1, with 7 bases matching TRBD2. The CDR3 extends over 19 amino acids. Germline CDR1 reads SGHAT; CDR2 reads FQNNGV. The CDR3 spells CASRQPGTIGRSSYNEQIF. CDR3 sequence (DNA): TGTGCCAGCAGACAACCCGGGACTATCGGGCGGAGCTCCTACAATGAGCAGATCTTC. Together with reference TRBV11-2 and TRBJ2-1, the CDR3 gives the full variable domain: EAGVAQSPRYKIIEKRQSVAFWCNPISGHATLYWYQQILGQGPKLLIQFQNNGVVDDSQLPKDRFSAERLKGVDSTLKIQPAKLEDSAVYLCASRQPGTIGRSSYNEQIFGPGTRLTVL.

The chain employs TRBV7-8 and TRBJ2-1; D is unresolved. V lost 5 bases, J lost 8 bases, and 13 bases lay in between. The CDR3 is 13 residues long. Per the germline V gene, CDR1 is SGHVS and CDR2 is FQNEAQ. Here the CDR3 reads CASSPPGSHEQFF. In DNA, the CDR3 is TGTGCCAGCAGCCCCCCTGGATCTCATGAGCAGTTCTTC.